A selection of T cell receptor beta chains follows, all from one sample in a study of blood T cell repertoires in COVID-19. Here immunoSEQ multiplex PCR was the method, and the copy in TCRdb shows in-frame clones only, minus some. The repertoire has around 42,000 clones, around nine tenths of them found once; the top ten carry approximately 5%. Specimen: peripheral blood. Receptor source: a human donor in a cohort sampled during active COVID-19. Both conserved end residues are part of each CDR3. Fields, in order: clone size, J gene, V gene, D gene, CDR3 DNA, CDR3 protein. The D gene is left open where the match is weak. Rows give clone size only sometimes, using once, few, many, or a class for an expanded clone.

clone_size: -; j_call: TRBJ2-1; v_call: TRBV27; d_call: -; cdr3_nt: TGTGCTAGCAGTTTACATTTTGGTCAATCGGTCAATGAGCAGTTCTTC; cdr3_aa: CASSLHFGQSVNEQFF
clone_size: -; j_call: TRBJ2-2; v_call: TRBV7-3; d_call: TRBD1; cdr3_nt: TGTGCCAGCAGCTACCGGACAGGGCGCACCGGGGAGCTGTTTTTT; cdr3_aa: CASSYRTGRTGELFF
clone_size: few; j_call: TRBJ2-2; v_call: TRBV6-5; d_call: -; cdr3_nt: TGTGCCAGCAGTACGAGGCTAGCGTACACCGGGGAGCTGTTTTTT; cdr3_aa: CASSTRLAYTGELFF
clone_size: -; j_call: TRBJ2-3; v_call: TRBV11-1; d_call: -; cdr3_nt: TGTGCCAGCAGCCCGATGGGGAGCAGGGATACGCAGTATTTT; cdr3_aa: CASSPMGSRDTQYF
clone_size: -; j_call: TRBJ2-1; v_call: TRBV28; d_call: -; cdr3_nt: TGTGCCAGCAGTTTACTGAGCTCCTACAATGAGCAGTTCTTC; cdr3_aa: CASSLLSSYNEQFF
clone_size: -; j_call: TRBJ1-5; v_call: TRBV30; d_call: TRBD1; cdr3_nt: TGTGCCTGGAGTGGGACAGGAGATCAGCCCCAGCATTTT; cdr3_aa: CAWSGTGDQPQHF
clone_size: -; j_call: TRBJ1-4; v_call: TRBV14; d_call: -; cdr3_nt: TGTGCCAGCAGCCCAGCTAATGAAAAACTGTTTTTT; cdr3_aa: CASSPANEKLFF
clone_size: once; j_call: TRBJ1-1; v_call: TRBV4-1; d_call: -; cdr3_nt: TGCGCCAGCAGCCAAGGGAGACTGAACACTGAAGCTTTCTTT; cdr3_aa: CASSQGRLNTEAFF
clone_size: -; j_call: TRBJ1-1; v_call: TRBV2; d_call: TRBD1; cdr3_nt: TGTGCCAGCAGTGAGGGGACAGGGGGCATCACTGAAGCTTTCTTT; cdr3_aa: CASSEGTGGITEAFF
clone_size: -; j_call: TRBJ2-7; v_call: TRBV6-5; d_call: TRBD1; cdr3_nt: TGTGCCAGCAGATCGGGACAGGGGGTCTCCTACGAGCAGTACTTC; cdr3_aa: CASRSGQGVSYEQYF
clone_size: -; j_call: TRBJ1-4; v_call: TRBV7-2; d_call: -; cdr3_nt: TGTGCCAGCAGCTTGGCGGGGAGGGGGAGTTATGAAAAACTGTTTTTT; cdr3_aa: CASSLAGRGSYEKLFF
clone_size: few; j_call: TRBJ2-7; v_call: TRBV11-3; d_call: -; cdr3_nt: TGTGCCAGCAGCTTAGATTCGAGCGAGCAGTACTTC; cdr3_aa: CASSLDSSEQYF
clone_size: -; j_call: TRBJ1-2; v_call: TRBV5-1; d_call: TRBD1; cdr3_nt: TGCGCCAGCAGCTTGGGGGACAGGGGGTCGAACTATGGCTACACCTTC; cdr3_aa: CASSLGDRGSNYGYTF
clone_size: -; j_call: TRBJ1-2; v_call: TRBV4-1; d_call: TRBD1; cdr3_nt: TGCGCCAGCAGCCAAGAGATCGGGACAGGGAGGAGGTATGGCTACATCTTC; cdr3_aa: CASSQEIGTGRRYGYIF
clone_size: -; j_call: TRBJ2-2; v_call: TRBV7-3; d_call: -; cdr3_nt: TGTGCCAGCAGCTTAATGGCGGCTGGAGGGGAGCTGTTTTTT; cdr3_aa: CASSLMAAGGELFF
clone_size: few; j_call: TRBJ2-2; v_call: TRBV7-3; d_call: TRBD2; cdr3_nt: TGTGCCAGCAGTCCGACCTCTGCTAGCGGAGGTTACGGGGAGCTGTTTTTT; cdr3_aa: CASSPTSASGGYGELFF
clone_size: -; j_call: TRBJ2-1; v_call: TRBV5-1; d_call: -; cdr3_nt: TGCGCCAGCAGCCCCCCTAGCCACCCGAAAGAGCAGTTCTTC; cdr3_aa: CASSPPSHPKEQFF
clone_size: -; j_call: TRBJ2-5; v_call: TRBV3-1/TRBV3-2; d_call: TRBD1; cdr3_nt: TGTGCCAGCAGCCTTATCGGGACAGGAGAACAAGAGACCCAGTACTTC; cdr3_aa: CASSLIGTGEQETQYF
clone_size: once; j_call: TRBJ2-3; v_call: TRBV28; d_call: -; cdr3_nt: TGTGCCAGCAGCGGGGATATCACAGATACGCAGTATTTT; cdr3_aa: CASSGDITDTQYF
clone_size: -; j_call: TRBJ1-1; v_call: TRBV5-4; d_call: -; cdr3_nt: TGTGCCAGCAGCCCCACAGGGAGCGCGAACACTGAAGCTTTCTTT; cdr3_aa: CASSPTGSANTEAFF
clone_size: once; j_call: TRBJ2-7; v_call: TRBV28; d_call: -; cdr3_nt: TGTGCCAGCAGAGTAACGCGTTACGAGCAGTACTTC; cdr3_aa: CASRVTRYEQYF
clone_size: once; j_call: TRBJ1-1; v_call: TRBV11-3; d_call: TRBD1; cdr3_nt: TGTGCCAGCAGCTCCAGGACAGGGGCCGAGGTAGATAATACTGAAGCTTTCTTT; cdr3_aa: CASSSRTGAEVDNTEAFF
clone_size: -; j_call: TRBJ2-5; v_call: TRBV27; d_call: TRBD1; cdr3_nt: TGTGCCAGCTGGACAGGGTTGCAGACCCAGTACTTC; cdr3_aa: CASWTGLQTQYF
clone_size: -; j_call: TRBJ1-1; v_call: TRBV11-2; d_call: TRBD1; cdr3_nt: TGTGCCATCAGGGGGGGGAACACTGAAGCTTTCTTT; cdr3_aa: CAIRGGNTEAFF
clone_size: -; j_call: TRBJ2-7; v_call: TRBV30; d_call: -; cdr3_nt: TGTGCCTGGAGTGTACGGATACTACCCTACGAGCAGTACTTC; cdr3_aa: CAWSVRILPYEQYF
clone_size: -; j_call: TRBJ1-2; v_call: TRBV19; d_call: TRBD1; cdr3_nt: TGTGCCAGTTCACCCTCCGGGACAGGGAGGTCCTATGGCTACACCTTC; cdr3_aa: CASSPSGTGRSYGYTF
clone_size: -; j_call: TRBJ1-5; v_call: TRBV28; d_call: -; cdr3_nt: TGTGCCAGCAGTAAAACGCCGCCCGCAGGCAATCAGCCCCAGCATTTT; cdr3_aa: CASSKTPPAGNQPQHF
clone_size: few; j_call: TRBJ2-3; v_call: TRBV30; d_call: -; cdr3_nt: TGTGCCTGGAGTGCGGGGACAGATACGCAGTATTTT; cdr3_aa: CAWSAGTDTQYF
clone_size: -; j_call: TRBJ2-1; v_call: TRBV11-3; d_call: TRBD1; cdr3_nt: TGTGCCAGCAGGGGGACAGGTAGGAATGAGCAGTTCTTC; cdr3_aa: CASRGTGRNEQFF